This T cell receptor (beta chain) stems from a study of CD8 T cells in Susac syndrome. Random-hexamer reverse transcription was applied to roughly 0.45 to 1 ug RNA. TCRdb itself ran the immunoSEQ multiplex PCR reads through MiXCR, one entry per CDR3 protein. The sample gives tens of thousands of distinct CDR3 sequences, 93% of which show up once; roughly 0.58% is in the top ten. Per germline, CDR1 SGDLS and CDR2 YYNGEE. The CDR3 loop spans 15 amino acids. V lost 0 bases, J lost 4 bases, and 3 bases stayed unmatched. The CD8+ and CD4+ T cells were negatively isolated, with the TEMRA cells enriched by FACS.

This TCR was recovered from a human donor in good health. This chain uses TRBV9 with TRBJ2-1, with TRBD2 matching 8 bases. The sequenced sample consisted of CD8+ T cells from PBMCs. The CDR3 loop reads CASSVVAGGYNEQFF. In DNA, the CDR3 is TGTGCCAGCAGCGTAGTGGCGGGAGGTTACAATGAGCAGTTCTTC.